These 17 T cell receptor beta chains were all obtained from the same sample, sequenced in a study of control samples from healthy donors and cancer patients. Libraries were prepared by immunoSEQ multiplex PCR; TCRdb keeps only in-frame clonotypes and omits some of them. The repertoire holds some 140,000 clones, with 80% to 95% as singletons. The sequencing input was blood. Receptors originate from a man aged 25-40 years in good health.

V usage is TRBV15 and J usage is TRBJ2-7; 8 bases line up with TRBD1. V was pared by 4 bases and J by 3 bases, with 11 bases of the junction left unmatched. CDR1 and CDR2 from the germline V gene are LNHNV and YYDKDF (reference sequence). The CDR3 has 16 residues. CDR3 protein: CATSIENTGGIYEQYF. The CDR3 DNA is TGTGCCACCAGCATCGAGAATACAGGGGGAATCTACGAGCAGTACTTC. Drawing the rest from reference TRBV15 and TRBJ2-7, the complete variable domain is DAMVIQNPRYQVTQFGKPVTLSCSQTLNHNVMYWYQQKSSQAPKLLFHYYDKDFNNEADTPDNFQSRRPNTSFCFLDIRSPGLGDTAMYLCATSIENTGGIYEQYFGPGTRLTVT.

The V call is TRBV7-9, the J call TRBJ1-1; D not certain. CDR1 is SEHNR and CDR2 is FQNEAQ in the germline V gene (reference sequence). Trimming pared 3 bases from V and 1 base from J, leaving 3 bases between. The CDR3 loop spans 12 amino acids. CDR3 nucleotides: TGTGCCAGCAGCTTGGAGAACACTGAAGCTTTCTTT. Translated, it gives CASSLENTEAFF.

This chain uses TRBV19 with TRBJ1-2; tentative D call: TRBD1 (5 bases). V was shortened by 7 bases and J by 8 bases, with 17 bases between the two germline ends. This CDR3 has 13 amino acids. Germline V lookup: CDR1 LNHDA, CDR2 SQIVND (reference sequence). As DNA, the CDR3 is TGTGCCAGTAATCGGGGCAGACCAGAGGGCTACACCTTC. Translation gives CASNRGRPEGYTF. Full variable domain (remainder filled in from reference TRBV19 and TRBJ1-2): DGGITQSPKYLFRKEGQNVTLSCEQNLNHDAMYWYRQDPGQGLRLIYYSQIVNDFQKGDIAEGYSVSREKKESFPLTVTSAQKNPTAFYLCASNRGRPEGYTFGSGTRLTVV.

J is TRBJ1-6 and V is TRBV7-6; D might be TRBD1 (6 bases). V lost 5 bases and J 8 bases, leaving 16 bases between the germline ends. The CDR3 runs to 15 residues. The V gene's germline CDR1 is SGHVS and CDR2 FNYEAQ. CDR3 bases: TGTGCCAGCAGCCCAGGTGGTGGGGGCTATTCACCCCTCCACTTT. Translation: CASSPGGGGYSPLHF.

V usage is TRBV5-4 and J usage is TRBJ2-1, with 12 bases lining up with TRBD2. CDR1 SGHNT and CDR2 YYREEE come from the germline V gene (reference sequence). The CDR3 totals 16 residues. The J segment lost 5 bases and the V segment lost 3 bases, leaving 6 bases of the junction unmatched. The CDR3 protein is CASSSRLAGEHNEQFF. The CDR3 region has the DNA TGTGCCAGCAGCTCCCGACTAGCGGGAGAGCACAATGAGCAGTTCTTC.

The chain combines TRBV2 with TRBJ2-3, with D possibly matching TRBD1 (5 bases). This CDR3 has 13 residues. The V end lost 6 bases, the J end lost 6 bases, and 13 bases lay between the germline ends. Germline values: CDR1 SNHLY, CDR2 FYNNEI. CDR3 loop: CASSPREGDTQYF. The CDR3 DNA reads TGTGCCAGCAGCCCCAGGGAAGGTGATACGCAGTATTTT.

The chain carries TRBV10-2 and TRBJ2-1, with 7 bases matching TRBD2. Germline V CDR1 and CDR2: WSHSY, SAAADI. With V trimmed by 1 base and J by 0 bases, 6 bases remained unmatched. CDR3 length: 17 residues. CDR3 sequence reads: CASSEFGGDASYNEQFF. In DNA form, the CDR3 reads TGCGCCAGCAGTGAGTTTGGGGGGGACGCCTCCTACAATGAGCAGTTCTTC.

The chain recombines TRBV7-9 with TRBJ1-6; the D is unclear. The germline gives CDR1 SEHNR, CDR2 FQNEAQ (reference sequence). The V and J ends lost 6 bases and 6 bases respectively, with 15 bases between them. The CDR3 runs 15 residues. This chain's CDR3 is CASRPGVSANSPLHF. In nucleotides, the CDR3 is TGTGCCAGCAGGCCAGGAGTTTCGGCTAATTCACCCCTCCACTTT.

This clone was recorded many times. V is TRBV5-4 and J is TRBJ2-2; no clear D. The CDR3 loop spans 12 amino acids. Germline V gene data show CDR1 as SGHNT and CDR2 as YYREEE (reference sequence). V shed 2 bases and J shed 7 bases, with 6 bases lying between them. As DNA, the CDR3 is TGTGCCAGCAGCTTTTGGGGCGGGGAGCTGTTTTTT. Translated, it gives CASSFWGGELFF.

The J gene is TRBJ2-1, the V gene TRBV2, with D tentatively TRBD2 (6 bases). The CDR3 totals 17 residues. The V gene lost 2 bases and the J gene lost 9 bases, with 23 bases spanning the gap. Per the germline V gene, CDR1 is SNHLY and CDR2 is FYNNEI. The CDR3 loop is CASSERQRTPLGGEQFF. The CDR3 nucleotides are TGTGCCAGCAGTGAACGTCAGCGGACTCCACTGGGGGGTGAGCAGTTCTTC.

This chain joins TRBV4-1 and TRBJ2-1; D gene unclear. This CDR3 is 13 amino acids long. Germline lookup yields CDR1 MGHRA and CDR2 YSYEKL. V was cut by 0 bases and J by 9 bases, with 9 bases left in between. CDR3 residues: CASSQDSWGEQFF. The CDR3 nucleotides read TGCGCCAGCAGCCAAGATTCATGGGGTGAGCAGTTCTTC.

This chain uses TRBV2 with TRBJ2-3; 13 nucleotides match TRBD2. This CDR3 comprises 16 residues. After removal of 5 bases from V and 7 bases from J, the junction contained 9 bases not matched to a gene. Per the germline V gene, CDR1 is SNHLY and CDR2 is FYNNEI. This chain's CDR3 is CASSLQGTSGTYTQYF. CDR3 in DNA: TGTGCCAGCAGTTTACAAGGGACTAGCGGGACTTATACGCAGTATTTT.

CDR3 sequence (DNA): TGTGCCAGCAGTTACTCGGACAGAAACAATGAGCAGTTCTTC. Encoded protein: CASSYSDRNNEQFF. The genes are TRBV6-6 and TRBJ2-1, with a weak D call TRBD1 (6 bases). The germline V and J ends were trimmed by 0 bases and 5 bases, with 8 bases remaining between them. Germline V lookup: CDR1 MNHNY, CDR2 SVGAGI (reference sequence). CDR3 length equals 14 residues.

CDR3 amino acids: CSVEVRAGLAGELFF. DNA for the CDR3: TGCAGCGTTGAGGTTCGAGCAGGACTCGCCGGGGAGCTGTTTTTT. The V call is TRBV29-1, the J call TRBJ2-2; possible D gene TRBD2, 5 bases. The length of the CDR3 is 15 residues. CDR1 is SQVTM and CDR2 is ANQGSEA in the germline V gene. With 3 bases removed from V and 6 bases from J, the gap between germline ends came to 17 bases.

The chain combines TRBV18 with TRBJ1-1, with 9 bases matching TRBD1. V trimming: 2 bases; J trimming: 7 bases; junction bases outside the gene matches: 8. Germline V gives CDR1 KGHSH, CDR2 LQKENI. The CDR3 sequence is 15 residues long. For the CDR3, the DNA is TGTGCCAGCTCACCAAATAACAGGGGGCTAGGTGAAGCTTTCTTT. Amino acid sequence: CASSPNNRGLGEAFF.

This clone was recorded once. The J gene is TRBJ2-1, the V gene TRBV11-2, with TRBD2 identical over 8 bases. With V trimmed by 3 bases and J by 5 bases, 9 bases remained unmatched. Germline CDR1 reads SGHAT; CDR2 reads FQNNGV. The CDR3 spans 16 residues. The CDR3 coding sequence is TGTGCCAGCAGCTTTGTCCGGGAGGGCCTGAACAATGAGCAGTTCTTC. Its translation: CASSFVREGLNNEQFF. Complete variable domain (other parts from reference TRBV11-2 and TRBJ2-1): EAGVAQSPRYKIIEKRQSVAFWCNPISGHATLYWYQQILGQGPKLLIQFQNNGVVDDSQLPKDRFSAERLKGVDSTLKIQPAKLEDSAVYLCASSFVREGLNNEQFFGPGTRLTVL.

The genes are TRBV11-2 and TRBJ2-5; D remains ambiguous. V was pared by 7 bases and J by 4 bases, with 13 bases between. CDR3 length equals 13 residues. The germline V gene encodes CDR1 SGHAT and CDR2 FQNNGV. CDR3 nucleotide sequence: TGTGCCAGCACCCCTGGGTTCGTAGAGACCCAGTACTTC. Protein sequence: CASTPGFVETQYF.